The 22 T cell receptor beta chains in this list originate from one sample, sequenced in a study of blood T cell repertoires in COVID-19 (dated by TCRdb to the early 2020s). Library prep was done by the immunoSEQ multiplex PCR assay. Drawn from immuneACCESS, this table holds only the in-frame rearrangements with V and J called that TCRdb kept. Clones are partly lost; checked studies trace under half to an unresolved V gene and leave the rest unexplained. A total of roughly 140,000 clones appear in this sample, around 90% of them only once. The ten most abundant clones make up 1.5% to 2% of the sample. Sample: peripheral blood. The receptors here all came from a woman aged 45-65 years with acute or convalescent COVID-19.

The rearrangement joins TRBV6-5 to TRBJ2-1, with D possibly being TRBD1 (5 bases). V lost 2 bases and J lost 7, with 15 bases in between. The CDR3 is made up of 15 amino acids. CDR1 is MNHEY and CDR2 is SVGAGI in the germline V gene. This chain's CDR3 is CASSYGSGPQNEQFF. In DNA, the CDR3 is TGTGCCAGCAGTTACGGATCAGGGCCACAAAATGAGCAGTTCTTC.

V usage is TRBV5-1 and J usage is TRBJ1-1; the match to TRBD1 covers 7 bases. J lost 4 bases, V lost 5 bases, and 14 bases had no gene match. CDR3 length: 16 amino acids. Germline assignment: CDR1 SGHRS and CDR2 YFSETQ. The CDR3 DNA reads TGCGCCAGCAGACCCTTCGAGACAGGGTGGGGCACTGAAGCTTTCTTT. Translated: CASRPFETGWGTEAFF.

This chain uses TRBV19 with TRBJ2-1, with TRBD2 matching over 9 bases. Germline-derived CDR1 and CDR2 are LNHDA and SQIVND (reference sequence). The ends lost 4 bases at V and 7 bases at J; junction bases unmatched: 2. This CDR3 spans 13 amino acids. The DNA for the CDR3 is TGTGCCAGTAGTAGCGGGAGGGGGAATGAGCAGTTCTTC. Its translation: CASSSGRGNEQFF.

The V and J genes are TRBV18 and TRBJ2-3, with 10 bases aligning to TRBD2. Germline CDR1 and CDR2: KGHSH and LQKENI. With V trimmed by 6 bases and J by 1 base, 4 bases remained unmatched. This CDR3 has 15 residues. The CDR3: CASSAGTSGTDTQYF. In DNA form, the CDR3 reads TGTGCCAGCTCGGCCGGGACTAGCGGCACAGATACGCAGTATTTT. Full variable domain (outside the CDR3, taken from reference TRBV18 and TRBJ2-3): NAGVMQNPRHLVRRRGQEARLRCSPMKGHSHVYWYRQLPEEGLKFMVYLQKENIIDESGMPKERFSAEFPKEGPSILRIQQVVRGDSAAYFCASSAGTSGTDTQYFGPGTRLTVL.

V and J are TRBV13 and TRBJ1-2; TRBD1 aligns across 8 bases. Trimming removed 5 bases from V and 0 bases from J; junction bases left unmatched: 8. The length of the CDR3 is 16 residues. Germline V gene lookup returns CDR1 PRHDT and CDR2 FYEKMQ (reference sequence). The CDR3 bases are TGTGCCAGCAGCCTTGGACAGGGAAAAGCTAACTATGGCTACACCTTC. Translating gives CASSLGQGKANYGYTF.

This chain links TRBV6-4 with TRBJ1-1, with a tentative D call TRBD1 (6 bases). Trimming removed 9 bases from V and 2 bases from J, with 25 bases in between. Germline V gene data show CDR1 as MRHNA and CDR2 as SNTAGT. The CDR3 sequence is 17 residues long. In DNA, the CDR3 is TGTGCCAGATTCAAGGTCTTATACAAGGGGGAAAACACTGAAGCTTTCTTT. Encoded protein: CARFKVLYKGENTEAFF.

The genes are TRBV5-4 and TRBJ1-2; TRBD1 matches at 7 bases. J was trimmed by 4 bases and V by 3 bases; bases with no gene match: 3. The CDR3 runs to 13 residues. In germline, CDR1 is SGHNT, CDR2 YYREEE (reference sequence). The CDR3 loop reads CASSSTGPYGYTF. The CDR3 DNA follows: TGTGCCAGCAGCTCGACAGGGCCCTATGGCTACACCTTC. Complete variable domain (other parts from reference TRBV5-4 and TRBJ1-2): ETGVTQSPTHLIKTRGQQVTLRCSSQSGHNTVSWYQQALGQGPQFIFQYYREEENGRGNFPPRFSGLQFPNYSSELNVNALELDDSALYLCASSSTGPYGYTFGSGTRLTVV.

The V gene is TRBV6-1, the J gene TRBJ2-6, with D perhaps TRBD1 (6 bases). Germline CDR1 reads MNHNS; CDR2 reads SASEGT. CDR3 length: 17 residues. The V end was cut by 0 bases, the J end by 2 bases, with 11 bases between. The CDR3 is CASSEARGAAGANVLTF. In nucleotides, the CDR3 is TGTGCCAGCAGTGAAGCCAGGGGAGCGGCTGGGGCCAACGTCCTGACTTTC.

The genes are TRBV5-1 and TRBJ2-7, with no clear D. V lost 0 bases to trimming and J lost 2 bases, with 9 bases between them. This CDR3 has 14 amino acids. Germline values: CDR1 SGHRS, CDR2 YFSETQ. This CDR3 reads CASSLAQVAYEQYF. The CDR3, as DNA: TGCGCCAGCAGCTTGGCCCAGGTTGCCTACGAGCAGTACTTC.

The chain couples TRBV28 to TRBJ1-2; maybe TRBD1 (6 bases). CDR1 and CDR2 (germline): MDHEN, SYDVKM. V lost 6 bases, J lost 0 bases, and 14 bases lay in between. CDR3 length equals 15 residues. CDR3 nucleotide sequence: TGTGCCAGCAGGTTCAGGGGTTTAACTAACTATGGCTACACCTTC. Encoded protein: CASRFRGLTNYGYTF.

This clone was seen only once. The chain is built from TRBV21-1 and TRBJ2-2; the listed D gene, TRBD1, was not tested against the DNA. TRBV21-1 counts as a pseudogene. CDR3 size: 20 residues. CDR3 nucleotide sequence: TGTGCCAGCAGCCCAAACAGGTTTCTTGTCAGGGGGCGCCGTCCCGGGGAGCTGTTTTTT. As protein: CASSPNRFLVRGRRPGELFF.

The chain employs TRBV27 and TRBJ1-3; 8 nucleotides align to TRBD1. The trim removed 5 bases at V and 0 bases at J, leaving 3 bases unmatched. CDR3 size: 15 residues. Germline CDR1 is MNHEY and CDR2 is SMNVEV (reference sequence). CDR3 sequence (DNA): TGTGCCAGCAGTAGACAGGGGTTCTCTGGAAACACCATATATTTT. Translated, it gives CASSRQGFSGNTIYF.

The chain recombines TRBV30 with TRBJ2-3, with D possibly being TRBD1 (6 bases). V dropped 3 bases and J dropped 4 bases, with 8 bases sitting between them. CDR1 and CDR2 from the germline V gene are GTSNPN and SVGIG (reference sequence). This CDR3 contains 12 residues. The CDR3: CAWSRTADTQYF. CDR3 nucleotide sequence: TGTGCCTGGAGCCGGACAGCAGATACGCAGTATTTT.

This clone was counted once. CDR3 residues: CASSLGTGSPYNSPLHF. The CDR3 nucleotides read TGTGCCAGCAGCTTAGGGACAGGGAGCCCCTATAATTCACCCCTCCACTTT. The V and J genes are TRBV7-2 and TRBJ1-6, with TRBD1 matching 8 bases. This CDR3 is 17 amino acids long. Germline CDR1 and CDR2: SGHTA and FQGNSA. The V gene end was trimmed by 1 base and the J gene end by 2 bases; junction bases not matched to a gene: 4.

The rearrangement uses TRBV19 and TRBJ2-2, with D possibly matching TRBD1 (6 bases). The germline V and J ends were trimmed by 10 bases and 1 base, with 16 bases remaining between them. CDR3 size: 15 residues. The germline V gene encodes CDR1 LNHDA and CDR2 SQIVND (reference sequence). CDR3: CAIQPTGVNTGELFF. As DNA, the CDR3 is TGTGCCATCCAGCCGACAGGCGTGAACACCGGGGAGCTGTTTTTT.

V is TRBV2 and J is TRBJ2-1; D unresolved. There are 11 residues in the CDR3. Germline CDR1 is SNHLY and CDR2 is FYNNEI. V dropped 3 bases and J dropped 5 bases, with 2 bases sitting between them. CDR3: CASSDDNEQFF. The CDR3 coding sequence is TGTGCCAGCAGTGACGACAATGAGCAGTTCTTC.

This clone appeared once. The CDR3 loop reads CASSQDGDRVGGYTF. The CDR3, as DNA: TGTGCCAGCAGCCAAGATGGGGACAGGGTAGGAGGCTACACCTTC. V gene TRBV14 combines with J gene TRBJ1-2; the match to TRBD1 covers 9 bases. Germline CDR1 SGHDN, CDR2 FVKESK. Trimming removed 0 bases from V and 8 bases from J; junction bases left unmatched: 7. The CDR3 covers 15 residues.

The chain carries TRBV6-5 and TRBJ1-3, with a possible D match to TRBD1 (6 bases). The CDR3 has 14 residues. Germline V gene lookup returns CDR1 MNHEY and CDR2 SVGAGI. Trimming stripped 5 bases from V and 4 bases from J, with 12 bases between. The CDR3, as DNA: TGTGCCAGCAGTAACAGGGTCTCAGGAAACACCATATATTTT. It encodes CASSNRVSGNTIYF.

The gene calls are TRBV6-5 and TRBJ2-7; TRBD1 matches at 9 bases. The CDR3 length is 14 residues. J was trimmed by 7 bases and V by 1 base; bases with no gene match: 5. Germline loops: CDR1 MNHEY, CDR2 SVGAGI. Written as DNA, the CDR3 is TGTGCCAGCAGTTACTACACAGGGGGCGGGGAGCAGTACTTC. It yields the protein CASSYYTGGGEQYF.

The chain employs TRBV25-1 and TRBJ2-1; 7 bases map to TRBD2. Per the germline V gene, CDR1 is MGHDK and CDR2 is SYGVNS. J gave up 2 bases and V 6 bases, and 4 bases lay outside the gene matches. The CDR3 has 14 amino acids. CDR3 sequence reads: CASSRTSPYNEQFF. The CDR3 bases are TGTGCCAGCAGCAGGACTAGTCCCTACAATGAGCAGTTCTTC.

CDR3 amino acids: CATSDPLRTAYGELFF. CDR3 DNA: TGTGCCACCAGTGATCCACTCAGGACTGCATACGGGGAGCTGTTTTTT. The chain uses TRBV24-1 and TRBJ2-2; a possible D gene is TRBD2 (5 bases). V lost 3 bases, J lost 7 bases, and 17 bases lay in between. CDR1 and CDR2 (germline): KGHDR, SFDVKD. This CDR3 has 16 residues.

The chain uses TRBV7-2 and TRBJ2-7; 10 bases match TRBD2. This CDR3 contains 19 residues. V gave up 5 bases and J gave up 0 bases; unmatched junction bases: 16. Germline CDR1 SGHTA, CDR2 FQGNSA. CDR3 nucleotides: TGTGCCAGCAGCACGAGAGGGTTACTAGCGGGGTTTAGCTCCTACGAGCAGTACTTC. Amino acids: CASSTRGLLAGFSSYEQYF. Variable domain in full (rest from reference TRBV7-2 and TRBJ2-7): GAGVSQSPSNKVTEKGKDVELRCDPISGHTALYWYRQSLGQGLEFLIYFQGNSAPDKSGLPSDRFSAERTGGSVSTLTIQRTQQEDSAVYLCASSTRGLLAGFSSYEQYFGPGTRLTVT.